The next 28 T cell receptor beta chains were all read from a single sample in a study of graft-versus-host responses after intestinal transplantation. Generated by immunoSEQ multiplex PCR, the TCRdb table keeps only in-frame clones and is missing some. The data contain about 24,000 clones, 40% of them seen just once; the ten biggest clones take up 0.65% to 0.8%. The input for sequencing was alloreactive CD4+ T cells from a mixed lymphocyte reaction culture, taken before intestinal transplant. Subset of the sample: CFSE-low proliferating T cells sorted from approximately 6-day pre-transplant mixed lymphocyte reaction (GvH or HvG direction). The receptors stem from a human patient who received an intestinal transplant.

This clone is judged medium-sized. The rearrangement links TRBV6-5 to TRBJ1-4; no reliable D call. Trimming stripped 5 bases from V and 7 bases from J, with 17 bases between. Germline CDR1 MNHEY, CDR2 SVGAGI. The CDR3 length is 15 residues. Here the CDR3 reads CASSLTGRFPEKLFF. The CDR3 DNA is TGTGCCAGCAGTCTTACCGGGAGATTCCCTGAAAAACTGTTTTTT.

The chain joins TRBV2 to TRBJ2-5; no clear D gene. This CDR3 comprises 12 residues. Trimming cost V 6 bases and J 2 bases, with 7 bases left between them. Germline loops: CDR1 SNHLY, CDR2 FYNNEI. As DNA, the CDR3 is TGTGCCAGCAGCCCCCTGCAAGAGACCCAGTACTTC. The encoded protein is CASSPLQETQYF. Filled out from reference TRBV2 and TRBJ2-5, the complete variable domain reads EPEVTQTPSHQVTQMGQEVILRCVPISNHLYFYWYRQILGQKVEFLVSFYNNEISEKSEIFDDQFSVERPDGSNFTLKIRSTKLEDSAMYFCASSPLQETQYFGPGTRLLVL.

As concerns this clone: Other nucleotide sequences from this sample produce the same CDR3. The CDR3 spells CAWSVRGNQPQHF. The CDR3 DNA reads as TGTGCCTGGAGTGTAAGAGGTAATCAGCCCCAGCATTTT. The V call is TRBV30, the J call TRBJ1-5, with D unclear. The length of the CDR3 is 13 residues. Per germline, CDR1 GTSNPN and CDR2 SVGIG (reference sequence). Trimming left V 0 bases short and J 4 bases short, with 7 bases between.

This clone has more than one count but fewer than ten. V and J are TRBV5-1 and TRBJ2-1, with 13 bases identical to TRBD2. Germline trimming cut 2 bases from V and 4 bases from J; bases unmatched to any gene: 3. The CDR3 sequence is 16 residues long. Germline CDR1 is SGHRS and CDR2 is YFSETQ. The CDR3, as DNA: TGCGCCAGCAGCTTCCCGGGACTAGCGGGGTACAATGAGCAGTTCTTC. Its translation: CASSFPGLAGYNEQFF.

This clone was seen a few times. The chain has TRBV5-1 and TRBJ1-5; 8 bases agree with TRBD1. With V trimmed by 4 bases and J by 3 bases, 3 bases remained unmatched. The V gene's germline CDR1 is SGHRS and CDR2 YFSETQ. The CDR3 contains 14 residues. The CDR3 nucleotides are TGCGCCAGCAGCCTGGGACAGGTCAATCAGCCCCAGCATTTT. Its translation is CASSLGQVNQPQHF.

This clone showed up just a few times. This chain uses TRBV11-3 with TRBJ2-1; 8 nucleotides agree with TRBD2. Trimming cost V 1 base and J 8 bases; bases outside gene matches: 7. Germline values: CDR1 SGHNT, CDR2 YENEEA. The CDR3 contains 15 residues. DNA of the CDR3: TGTGCCAGCAGCTTAGGTTCACGGGAGGGGGATGAGCAGTTCTTC. It is translated as CASSLGSREGDEQFF.

The rearrangement links TRBV4-3 to TRBJ2-5; D is uncertain. Per germline, CDR1 LGHNA and CDR2 YSLEER. The CDR3 totals 17 residues. V was pared by 3 bases and J by 1 base, with 18 bases between. The CDR3 loop reads CASSHRFTNTAQETQYF. CDR3 DNA sequence: TGCGCCAGCAGCCATCGTTTTACTAACACGGCCCAAGAGACCCAGTACTTC.

The chain uses TRBV6-6 and TRBJ2-5; D may be TRBD2 (6 bases). Germline values: CDR1 MNHNY, CDR2 SVGAGI (reference sequence). Trimming pared 7 bases from V and 5 bases from J, leaving 17 bases between. This CDR3 is built from 14 residues. The CDR3 here is CASKTGASRETQYF. DNA for the CDR3: TGTGCCAGCAAGACGGGAGCTAGCAGGGAGACCCAGTACTTC.

This clone was recorded a few times. The V and J genes are TRBV5-4 and TRBJ2-7; 9 nucleotides match TRBD2. Germline V gene data show CDR1 as SGHNT and CDR2 as YYREEE (reference sequence). The V gene end was trimmed by 0 bases and the J gene end by 4 bases; junction bases not matched to a gene: 5. The CDR3 loop spans 15 amino acids. The CDR3 here is CASSLAGTSSYEQYF. CDR3 nucleotide sequence: TGTGCCAGCAGCTTGGCCGGGACTAGCAGTTACGAGCAGTACTTC.

This chain links TRBV6-5 with TRBJ1-1; TRBD1 matches 7 bases. CDR1 is MNHEY and CDR2 is SVGAGI in the germline V gene. The trim removed 8 bases at V and 1 base at J, leaving 10 bases unmatched. The CDR3 has 15 residues. The CDR3 loop reads CASGSGGMTNTEAFF. For the CDR3, the DNA is TGTGCCAGCGGGTCAGGGGGTATGACGAACACTGAAGCTTTCTTT.

The V call is TRBV29-1, the J call TRBJ1-2; D is uncertain. The V gene's germline CDR1 is SQVTM and CDR2 ANQGSEA. This CDR3 comprises 15 residues. V was pared by 5 bases and J by 7 bases, with 23 bases between. CDR3 amino acids: CSVYSGGRPLVGYTF. CDR3 DNA sequence: TGCAGCGTTTACTCGGGCGGGCGGCCCCTCGTTGGCTACACCTTC.

This rearrangement joins TRBV19 to TRBJ1-6; 10 bases fit TRBD1. Trimming removed 5 bases from V and 0 bases from J; junction bases left unmatched: 10. This CDR3 comprises 19 residues. The germline CDR1 and CDR2 sequences are LNHDA and SQIVND (reference sequence). The CDR3 DNA is TGTGCCAGTAGTCAGAGGACAGGGGGATTGAGCTCCTATAATTCACCCCTCCACTTT. It codes for CASSQRTGGLSSYNSPLHF.

This clone was recorded a few times. The V and J genes are TRBV4-1 and TRBJ1-4; 7 positions match TRBD1. This CDR3 has 17 residues. Trimming removed 4 bases from V and 4 bases from J; junction bases left unmatched: 12. Germline CDR1 is MGHRA and CDR2 is YSYEKL. Written as DNA, the CDR3 is TGCGCCAGCAGCCGAACTGCAGACAGGGTCAATAATGAAAAACTGTTTTTT. It yields the protein CASSRTADRVNNEKLFF.

This chain joins TRBV7-2 and TRBJ2-1; 10 bases line up with TRBD2. V gave up 0 bases and J gave up 15 bases; unmatched junction bases: 11. Germline lookup yields CDR1 SGHTA and CDR2 FQGNSA. The CDR3 is made up of 15 amino acids. CDR3 bases: TGTGCCAGCAGCTTAGCGCTAGCGGGGGTGGGGGGTCGGTTCTTC. Protein: CASSLALAGVGGRFF.

The chain uses TRBV28 and TRBJ1-2, with D unclear. V was shortened by 2 bases and J by 6 bases, with 16 bases between the two germline ends. The CDR3 spans 15 residues. The germline gives CDR1 MDHEN, CDR2 SYDVKM. The CDR3 bases are TGTGCCAGCAGTTTAATGCTGGCAGGATTGGATGGCTACACCTTC. This translates into CASSLMLAGLDGYTF.

This clone was seen just once. The chain carries TRBV6-6 and TRBJ2-7; 10 bases align to TRBD2. Germline-derived CDR1 and CDR2 are MNHNY and SVGAGI (reference sequence). J was trimmed by 7 bases and V by 0 bases; bases with no gene match: 6. CDR3 length: 15 residues. CDR3 in DNA: TGTGCCAGCAGTTACTCGGTACTAGCGGGGTATGAGCAGTACTTC. Protein sequence: CASSYSVLAGYEQYF.

This clone was counted a few times. The rearrangement joins TRBV9 to TRBJ1-1; TRBD1 matches at 12 bases. The CDR3 has 18 residues. The V and J ends lost 3 bases and 0 bases, in that order; junction bases with no gene match: 9. CDR1 is SGDLS, CDR2 YYNGEE, per germline. The CDR3 sequence: CASSDGTGGLTMNTEAFF. Written as DNA, the CDR3 is TGTGCCAGCAGCGACGGGACAGGGGGCCTCACGATGAACACTGAAGCTTTCTTT.

This clone occurred a few times. The gene calls are TRBV6-6 and TRBJ2-7, with D perhaps TRBD1 (5 bases). Germline CDR1 is MNHNY and CDR2 is SVGAGI (reference sequence). This CDR3 has 11 amino acids. V lost 5 bases, J lost 5 bases, and 7 bases lay in between. The CDR3 sequence is CASSQGNEQYF. CDR3 nucleotide sequence: TGTGCCAGCAGTCAGGGTAACGAGCAGTACTTC.

There are a few counts of this clone. In DNA form, the CDR3 reads TGTGCCAGCAGCTTGGGCAGGCCCTATGGCTACACCTTC. Translated, it gives CASSLGRPYGYTF. This sequence joins TRBV7-8 and TRBJ1-2; D call uncertain. Trimming cost V 3 bases and J 4 bases, with 9 bases left between them. CDR1 and CDR2 (germline): SGHVS, FQNEAQ. This CDR3 spans 13 amino acids. Variable domain in full (rest from reference TRBV7-8 and TRBJ1-2): GAGVSQSPRYKVAKRGQDVALRCDPISGHVSLFWYQQALGQGPEFLTYFQNEAQLDKSGLPSDRFFAERPEGSVSTLKIQRTQQEDSAVYLCASSLGRPYGYTFGSGTRLTVV.

This chain joins TRBV6-6 and TRBJ2-7; 7 bases align to TRBD1. J was trimmed by 0 bases and V by 5 bases; bases with no gene match: 4. This CDR3 is 14 amino acids long. CDR1 MNHNY and CDR2 SVGAGI come from the germline V gene (reference sequence). The CDR3 sequence: CASSRGTVSYEQYF. The CDR3 DNA follows: TGTGCCAGCAGTAGAGGGACAGTCTCCTACGAGCAGTACTTC.

This sequence joins TRBV29-1 and TRBJ1-1; TRBD1 agrees at 7 bases. J gave up 3 bases and V 4 bases, and 2 bases lay outside the gene matches. This CDR3 is built from 12 residues. CDR1 and CDR2 (germline): SQVTM, ANQGSEA. In DNA, the CDR3 is TGCAGCGTTGCGACAGGGTACACTGAAGCTTTCTTT. This codes for CSVATGYTEAFF.

This clone appeared once. The rearrangement uses TRBV4-2 and TRBJ2-7; 9 nucleotides match TRBD2. Germline lookup yields CDR1 LGHNA and CDR2 YNFKEQ. The CDR3 has 15 amino acids. The junction had 3 bases not matched to a gene; V was cut back by 0 bases and J by 3 bases. The CDR3 reads CASSQEGTSFYEQYF. For the CDR3, the DNA is TGTGCCAGCAGCCAAGAAGGGACTAGCTTCTACGAGCAGTACTTC.

This clone was seen more than once but under ten times. The V and J genes are TRBV5-1 and TRBJ2-2, with D possibly TRBD1 on 5 matching bases. V lost 1 base, J lost 5 bases, and 9 bases lay in between. Germline V gene sequence: CDR1 SGHRS, CDR2 YFSETQ. CDR3 length: 14 residues. CDR3 residues: CASSLLQGTGELFF. The CDR3 DNA sequence: TGCGCCAGCAGCTTGCTCCAGGGTACCGGGGAGCTGTTTTTT.

J is TRBJ2-1 and V is TRBV19, with D tentatively TRBD2 (5 bases). V was pared by 6 bases and J by 0 bases, with 9 bases between. The CDR3 runs to 14 residues. Germline CDR1 LNHDA, CDR2 SQIVND (reference sequence). CDR3 residues: CASSGMSSYNEQFF. CDR3 sequence (DNA): TGTGCCAGTAGCGGGATGAGCTCCTACAATGAGCAGTTCTTC. Complete variable domain (other parts from reference TRBV19 and TRBJ2-1): DGGITQSPKYLFRKEGQNVTLSCEQNLNHDAMYWYRQDPGQGLRLIYYSQIVNDFQKGDIAEGYSVSREKKESFPLTVTSAQKNPTAFYLCASSGMSSYNEQFFGPGTRLTVL.

J is TRBJ2-1 and V is TRBV9; weak D call: TRBD2 (6 bases). V gave up 2 bases and J gave up 7 bases, with 19 bases separating them. Looked up from germline, CDR1 is SGDLS and CDR2 is YYNGEE. There are 16 residues in the CDR3. CDR3 region: CASSVTVGGPLNEQFF. For the CDR3, the DNA is TGTGCCAGCAGCGTTACGGTGGGGGGACCTTTGAATGAGCAGTTCTTC. Looking up the rest from reference TRBV9 and TRBJ2-1 gives the full variable domain: DSGVTQTPKHLITATGQRVTLRCSPRSGDLSVYWYQQSLDQGLQFLIQYYNGEERAKGNILERFSAQQFPDLHSELNLSSLELGDSALYFCASSVTVGGPLNEQFFGPGTRLTVL.

This chain connects TRBV7-4 to TRBJ1-1; maybe TRBD1 (6 bases). The CDR3 is 18 residues long. Trimming stripped 5 bases from V and 0 bases from J, with 22 bases between. CDR1 is SGHVT, CDR2 SQSDAQ, per germline. CDR3 nucleotide sequence: TGTGCCAGCAGCCCACGGTGGGGGCCTGACTGGATGAACACTGAAGCTTTCTTT. Its translation: CASSPRWGPDWMNTEAFF.

The J gene is TRBJ2-5, the V gene TRBV25-1, with a tentative D call TRBD2 (5 bases). The CDR3 length is 15 residues. From germline, CDR1 is MGHDK and CDR2 SYGVNS. V gave up 3 bases and J gave up 6 bases, with 17 bases separating them. The CDR3 DNA reads as TGTGCCAGCAGTGACACCTTCCCGGGAAGCCAGACCCAGTACTTC. Its translation: CASSDTFPGSQTQYF.

This clone showed up just a few times. The V call is TRBV13, the J call TRBJ2-2; 12 nucleotides agree with TRBD2. CDR1 and CDR2 (germline): PRHDT, FYEKMQ (reference sequence). Unmatched junction bases numbered 9, after V lost 2 bases and J lost 2 bases. The CDR3 extends over 19 amino acids. The CDR3: CASSLTSGRLRENTGELFF. The CDR3, as DNA: TGTGCCAGCAGCTTAACTAGCGGGAGGTTGAGGGAAAACACCGGGGAGCTGTTTTTT.